This paragraph reports one TCR beta chain. TCRdb reanalysed the 5' RACE reads using MiXCR and keeps one entry per CDR3 protein. Of 350,000 to 450,000 distinct CDR3 sequences in the sample, around 28% were seen once. These data belong to a study of T-cell memory formation after mild COVID-19. V was shortened by 4 bases and J by 12 bases, with 13 bases between the two germline ends. CDR3 size: 12 residues. Germline V gene sequence: CDR1 LNHNV, CDR2 YYDKDF (reference sequence). What was sequenced was PBMCs or a T cell subset sorted from them (not recorded which). The sequence was collected from an adult woman who had mild COVID-19 (a few samples of this study predate the infection). Cell type and time point are not known. The V gene is TRBV15, the J gene TRBJ2-1; D call uncertain. The CDR3 DNA sequence: TGTGCCACCAGCACCGCGCCTGACGGGCAGTTCTTC. Amino acid sequence: CATSTAPDGQFF. The whole variable domain, filled in from reference TRBV15 and TRBJ2-1, reads DAMVIQNPRYQVTQFGKPVTLSCSQTLNHNVMYWYQQKSSQAPKLLFHYYDKDFNNEADTPDNFQSRRPNTSFCFLDIRSPGLGDTAMYLCATSTAPDGQFFGPGTRLTVL.